This T cell receptor (beta chain) was recovered during a study of OX40 agonist ivuxolimab in advanced cancers. Per the germline V gene, CDR1 is SEHNR and CDR2 is FQNEAQ (reference sequence). Trimming stripped 1 base from V and 1 base from J, with 7 bases between. The length of the CDR3 is 14 residues. Sequenced by immunoSEQ multiplex PCR; TCRdb stores in-frame clones only, minus some. The table lists fewer than 35,000 clones, more than 80% of them singletons. The clonotype originates from an adult with an advanced solid tumor such as melanoma, head and neck, liver or kidney cancer. The rearrangement uses TRBV7-9 and TRBJ1-1, with unresolved D. This specimen consisted of CD4+ or CD8+ T cells sorted from blood, obtained in a trial of the OX40 agonist ivuxolimab. This CDR3 reads CASSLDGKNTEAFF. CDR3 nucleotides: TGTGCCAGCAGCTTAGACGGGAAGAACACTGAAGCTTTCTTT.